Below, 24 T cell receptor beta chains from the same sample are listed, as sequenced in a study of blood T cell repertoires in COVID-19. Sequenced by immunoSEQ multiplex PCR; TCRdb stores in-frame clones only, minus some. Seen here are tens of thousands of clones, about nine tenths observed once, and the top ten hold about 18%. Sequenced input: peripheral blood. These receptors all come from an elderly woman with acute or convalescent COVID-19.

The chain is built from TRBV30 and TRBJ2-1; tentatively, D is TRBD2 (6 bases). The germline gives CDR1 GTSNPN, CDR2 SVGIG (reference sequence). With 0 bases removed from V and 7 bases from J, the gap between germline ends came to 22 bases. This CDR3 has 17 residues. This chain's CDR3 is CAWSVRGGSRGKNEQFF. The CDR3 nucleotides are TGTGCCTGGAGTGTAAGGGGAGGCTCAAGAGGGAAGAATGAGCAGTTCTTC. Drawing the rest from reference TRBV30 and TRBJ2-1, the complete variable domain is SQTIHQWPATLVQPVGSPLSLECTVEGTSNPNLYWYRQAAGRGLQLLFYSVGIGQISSEVPQNLSASRPQDRQFILSSKKLLLSDSGFYLCAWSVRGGSRGKNEQFFGPGTRLTVL.

Within the sample, this clone is medium-sized (0.01 to 0.1%). This rearrangement joins TRBV6-2 or TRBV6-3 to TRBJ2-7; TRBD1 agrees at 9 bases. The CDR3 spans 18 residues. With V trimmed by 6 bases and J by 1 base, 16 bases remained unmatched. Germline assignment: CDR1 MNHEY and CDR2 SVGEGT. The CDR3 region is CASSRRGQGSRKSYEQYF. DNA of the CDR3: TGTGCCAGCAGCCGCCGAGGACAGGGGAGTCGGAAATCCTACGAGCAGTACTTC.

The genes are TRBV18 and TRBJ1-4; a possible D gene is TRBD1 (6 bases). Germline CDR1 KGHSH, CDR2 LQKENI. V was clipped by 1 base and J by 14 bases, with 11 bases between them. The CDR3 has 12 amino acids. CDR3 in amino acids: CASSPQNRVLFF. The CDR3 DNA sequence: TGTGCCAGCTCACCACAAAACAGGGTCCTGTTTTTT.

The chain is built from TRBV6-2 or TRBV6-3 and TRBJ2-3; no clear D. Looked up from germline, CDR1 is MNHEY and CDR2 is SVGEGT. This CDR3 comprises 13 residues. Trimming left V 2 bases short and J 6 bases short, with 9 bases between. The CDR3 here is CASSYSTRDTQYF. DNA of the CDR3: TGTGCCAGCAGTTACAGCACCCGGGATACGCAGTATTTT.

In this sample, this clone turned up once. This chain connects TRBV14 to TRBJ1-1; the match to TRBD1 covers 12 bases. The V and J ends lost 0 bases and 5 bases, in that order; junction bases with no gene match: 4. From germline, CDR1 is SGHDN and CDR2 FVKESK. The CDR3 consists of 16 residues. CDR3 protein: CASSQDPGQGATEAFF. The CDR3 DNA reads as TGTGCCAGCAGCCAAGACCCGGGACAGGGGGCGACTGAAGCTTTCTTT.

This sequence joins TRBV5-5 and TRBJ1-2, with D possibly TRBD1 on 6 matching bases. This CDR3 is 15 amino acids long. V lost 4 bases, J lost 4 bases, and 17 bases lay in between. Germline CDR1 and CDR2: SGHKS and YYEKEE (reference sequence). In nucleotides, the CDR3 is TGTGCCAGCAGCCTCGATCCACAGGGTAGCTATGGCTACACCTTC. Protein product: CASSLDPQGSYGYTF.

This clone was picked up a small number of times. The chain has TRBV6-5 and TRBJ1-2; TRBD1 agrees at 9 bases. Per the germline V gene, CDR1 is MNHEY and CDR2 is SVGAGI. The CDR3 spans 13 residues. V was clipped by 4 bases and J by 8 bases; unmatched bases: 5. The CDR3 nucleotides read TGTGCCAGCAGTTCGGACAGGGGAAGGGGCTACACCTTC. Translation gives CASSSDRGRGYTF.

The J gene is TRBJ2-5, the V gene TRBV7-8; 8 nucleotides match TRBD1. V was pared by 2 bases and J by 4 bases, with 6 bases of the junction left unmatched. CDR1 and CDR2 (germline): SGHVS, FQNEAQ. CDR3 length: 15 amino acids. CDR3 sequence: CASSLPVGQGETQYF. CDR3 sequence (DNA): TGTGCCAGCAGCTTACCAGTAGGACAGGGAGAGACCCAGTACTTC.

This CDR3 is CASTPQGFRGYTF. For the CDR3, the DNA is TGTGCCAGCACACCCCAGGGTTTTAGGGGCTACACCTTC. The genes are TRBV6-5 and TRBJ1-2; D possibly corresponds to TRBD1 (5 bases). This CDR3 is built from 13 residues. V was shortened by 7 bases and J by 8 bases, with 17 bases between the two germline ends. Germline V gene sequence: CDR1 MNHEY, CDR2 SVGAGI.

This chain uses TRBV7-8 with TRBJ2-3, with TRBD2 matching over 7 bases. This CDR3 region has 13 residues. After removal of 10 bases from V and 1 base from J, the junction contained 5 bases not matched to a gene. Germline CDR1 and CDR2: SGHVS and FQNEAQ. CDR3 nucleotides: TGTGCCACCTCGGGGGGTCGCACAGATACGCAGTATTTT. Translation: CATSGGRTDTQYF.

The rearrangement joins TRBV7-8 to TRBJ1-4; no firm D call. The CDR3 has 13 amino acids. V shed 5 bases and J shed 7 bases, with 11 bases lying between them. Germline loops: CDR1 SGHVS, CDR2 FQNEAQ. CDR3 region: CASSTGFGEKLFF. The CDR3 nucleotides are TGTGCCAGCAGCACGGGATTCGGTGAAAAACTGTTTTTT.

The chain employs TRBV7-2 and TRBJ1-3, with D perhaps matching TRBD1 (5 bases). The CDR3 contains 14 residues. The V gene's germline CDR1 is SGHTA and CDR2 FQGNSA. Trimming took off 2 bases at V and 3 bases at J, with 8 bases between the two ends. CDR3 sequence (DNA): TGTGCCAGCAGCTTACAGGGCCATGGAAACACCATATATTTT. This codes for CASSLQGHGNTIYF.

This clone was found a few times. The chain employs TRBV27 and TRBJ1-2; 9 bases agree with TRBD1. CDR1 and CDR2 (germline): MNHEY, SMNVEV (reference sequence). V trimming: 7 bases; J trimming: 7 bases; junction bases outside the gene matches: 16. The CDR3 totals 16 residues. The CDR3: CASTARTGQGIGGYTF. CDR3 coding DNA: TGTGCCAGCACCGCCCGAACGGGACAGGGAATCGGTGGCTACACCTTC.

This chain links TRBV12-3 or TRBV12-4 with TRBJ1-1; weak D call: TRBD1 (6 bases). This CDR3 comprises 11 residues. V dropped 5 bases and J dropped 8 bases, with 9 bases sitting between them. CDR3 residues: CASSQGFEAFF. CDR3 coding DNA: TGTGCCAGCAGTCAGGGGTTCGAAGCTTTCTTT.

The rearrangement joins TRBV25-1 to TRBJ2-3; TRBD1 agrees at 8 bases. This CDR3 region has 17 residues. Unmatched junction bases numbered 15, after V lost 6 bases and J lost 4 bases. Germline assignment: CDR1 MGHDK and CDR2 SYGVNS. The CDR3 is CASSTTLGAGGPDTQYF. The DNA of the CDR3 is TGTGCCAGCAGCACCACCCTGGGGGCAGGGGGCCCAGATACGCAGTATTTT.

This clone was recorded a few times. The rearrangement links TRBV11-2 to TRBJ2-2; TRBD1 matches 7 bases. With 5 bases clipped from V and 5 bases from J, the junction kept 8 bases outside the gene matches. This CDR3 region has 15 residues. The germline CDR1 and CDR2 sequences are SGHAT and FQNNGV. In DNA, the CDR3 is TGTGCCAGCAGCCAACAGGGGTCGGGTACCGGGGAGCTGTTTTTT. Translated: CASSQQGSGTGELFF.

This chain joins TRBV30 and TRBJ1-4; possibly TRBD1 for D (6 bases). With 5 bases removed from V and 5 bases from J, the gap between germline ends came to 12 bases. This CDR3 has 13 amino acids. Germline values: CDR1 GTSNPN, CDR2 SVGIG (reference sequence). CDR3: CAWGGRGNEKLFF. The CDR3, as DNA: TGTGCCTGGGGGGGGCGGGGAAATGAAAAACTGTTTTTT.

This clone was seen once. The rearrangement uses TRBV19 and TRBJ2-2; D possibly corresponds to TRBD1 (6 bases). V lost 1 base and J lost 5, with 11 bases in between. CDR1 and CDR2 (germline): LNHDA, SQIVND (reference sequence). The CDR3 extends over 15 amino acids. CDR3 DNA sequence: TGTGCCAGTAGTATAGGTCACAGGGTGACCGGGGAGCTGTTTTTT. It encodes CASSIGHRVTGELFF.

Only one count was recorded for this clone. The J gene is TRBJ2-7, the V gene TRBV4-3, with a weak D call TRBD1 (6 bases). The CDR3 is 13 residues long. Germline assignment: CDR1 LGHNA and CDR2 YSLEER. Trimming stripped 4 bases from V and 5 bases from J, with 12 bases between. This CDR3 reads CASSPPGTNEQYF. The CDR3 DNA reads as TGCGCCAGCAGCCCCCCCGGGACAAACGAGCAGTACTTC.

The chain recombines TRBV7-6 with TRBJ2-7; the match to TRBD2 covers 8 bases. The CDR3 totals 15 residues. V lost 5 bases and J lost 2; bases outside the gene matches: 8. Germline assignment: CDR1 SGHVS and CDR2 FNYEAQ. The CDR3 DNA sequence: TGTGCCAGCAGCCCCAAAGCGGGAGCCCCCTACGAGCAGTACTTC. Translated, it gives CASSPKAGAPYEQYF.

The V and J genes are TRBV7-2 and TRBJ1-2, with 7 bases that match TRBD1. The CDR3 runs 13 residues. With 6 bases clipped from V and 7 bases from J, the junction kept 8 bases outside the gene matches. Looked up from germline, CDR1 is SGHTA and CDR2 is FQGNSA. CDR3 nucleotides: TGTGCCAGCAGTCCAGGGGGACGAAGTGGCTACACCTTC. It encodes CASSPGGRSGYTF.

This clone was seen a handful of times. The chain uses TRBV15 and TRBJ1-2; a possible D gene is TRBD1 (6 bases). The CDR3 has 16 amino acids. Per germline, CDR1 LNHNV and CDR2 YYDKDF (reference sequence). Between the trimmed V and J ends, which lost 2 bases and 5 bases, there was a span of 18 bases. The CDR3 DNA follows: TGTGCCACCAGCAGATTCCTAGGACAGAGCAGATATGGCTACACCTTC. Protein product: CATSRFLGQSRYGYTF.

Written as DNA, the CDR3 is TGCGCCAGCAGTGCCACCGGGGACCCGCAGGGGTGCGAGCAGTACTTC. Translation: CASSATGDPQGCEQYF. The V call is TRBV5-1, the J call TRBJ2-7, with a possible D match to TRBD1 (6 bases). CDR1 and CDR2 (germline): SGHRS, YFSETQ. Trimming left V 5 bases short and J 6 bases short, with 24 bases between. This CDR3 spans 16 amino acids.

V and J are TRBV9 and TRBJ1-2, with a possible D match to TRBD1 (5 bases). From germline, CDR1 is SGDLS and CDR2 YYNGEE. Trimming cost V 3 bases and J 4 bases, with 13 bases left between them. The CDR3 sequence is 14 residues long. In DNA, the CDR3 is TGTGCCAGCAGCGCATACGGAGACAGCTATGGCTACACCTTC. This translates into CASSAYGDSYGYTF.